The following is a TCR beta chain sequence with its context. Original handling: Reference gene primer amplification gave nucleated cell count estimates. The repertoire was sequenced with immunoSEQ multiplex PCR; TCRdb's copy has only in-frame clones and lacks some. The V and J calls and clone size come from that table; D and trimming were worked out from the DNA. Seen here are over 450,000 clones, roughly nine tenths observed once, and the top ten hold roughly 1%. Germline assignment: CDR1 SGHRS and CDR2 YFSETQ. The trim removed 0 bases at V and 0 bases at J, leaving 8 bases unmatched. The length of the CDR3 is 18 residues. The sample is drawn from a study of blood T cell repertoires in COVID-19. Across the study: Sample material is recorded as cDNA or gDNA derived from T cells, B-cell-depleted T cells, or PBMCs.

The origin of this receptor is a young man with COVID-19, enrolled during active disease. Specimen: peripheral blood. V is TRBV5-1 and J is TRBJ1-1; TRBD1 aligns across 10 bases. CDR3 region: CASSLAGQGFGMNTEAFF. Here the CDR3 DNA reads TGCGCCAGCAGCTTGGCGGGACAGGGGTTCGGGATGAACACTGAAGCTTTCTTT.